The subject of this entry is one TCR beta chain. The antigen is not known. MiXCR, applied by TCRdb to the RT-PCR reads, yields one record per CDR3 protein. The table lists around 520,000 distinct CDR3 sequences, approximately 12% of them singletons, with about 10% in the top ten. This sample is drawn from a study of response to subunit inactivated influenza vaccine. The length of the CDR3 is 15 residues. V lost 5 bases and J lost 4; bases outside the gene matches: 9. The germline gives CDR1 DFQATT, CDR2 SNEGSKA (reference sequence). Study-level findings and limits: New T cells are recruited in small numbers by each seasonal influenza vaccination, according to the authors' suggestion.

The clonotype originates from a man aged 50 to 59 who received an inactivated influenza vaccine. Specimen: PBMCs from blood, collected on the day of vaccination. The rearrangement uses TRBV20-1 and TRBJ2-1; TRBD1 matches at 9 bases. CDR3 DNA sequence: TGCAGTGCTGGGGCAACAGGGGGCAAATACAATGAGCAGTTCTTC. Translated, it gives CSAGATGGKYNEQFF.